The following is a TCR beta chain sequence with its context. Libraries were prepared by immunoSEQ multiplex PCR; TCRdb keeps only in-frame clonotypes and omits some of them. Of about 1.1 million clones listed, approximately 80% were seen once; the top ten hold 0.89%. The CDR3 covers 16 residues. Per germline, CDR1 SGHAT and CDR2 FQNNGV. V was shortened by 4 bases and J by 5 bases, with 20 bases between the two germline ends. This sample was taken from a study of shared clonotypes between healthy human individuals. The sequenced sample consisted of memory CD4+ T cells from PBMCs. As for subset: CD45RA-negative fraction. This TCR came from a man between 18 and 35 years old in good health. Some clones in this sample may be carry-over from other donors' samples. This chain joins TRBV11-2 and TRBJ1-2; D is uncertain. CDR3 sequence reads: CASSSGGQRAGYGYTF. The CDR3 DNA follows: TGTGCCAGCAGCTCGGGCGGGCAAAGGGCGGGATATGGCTACACCTTC.